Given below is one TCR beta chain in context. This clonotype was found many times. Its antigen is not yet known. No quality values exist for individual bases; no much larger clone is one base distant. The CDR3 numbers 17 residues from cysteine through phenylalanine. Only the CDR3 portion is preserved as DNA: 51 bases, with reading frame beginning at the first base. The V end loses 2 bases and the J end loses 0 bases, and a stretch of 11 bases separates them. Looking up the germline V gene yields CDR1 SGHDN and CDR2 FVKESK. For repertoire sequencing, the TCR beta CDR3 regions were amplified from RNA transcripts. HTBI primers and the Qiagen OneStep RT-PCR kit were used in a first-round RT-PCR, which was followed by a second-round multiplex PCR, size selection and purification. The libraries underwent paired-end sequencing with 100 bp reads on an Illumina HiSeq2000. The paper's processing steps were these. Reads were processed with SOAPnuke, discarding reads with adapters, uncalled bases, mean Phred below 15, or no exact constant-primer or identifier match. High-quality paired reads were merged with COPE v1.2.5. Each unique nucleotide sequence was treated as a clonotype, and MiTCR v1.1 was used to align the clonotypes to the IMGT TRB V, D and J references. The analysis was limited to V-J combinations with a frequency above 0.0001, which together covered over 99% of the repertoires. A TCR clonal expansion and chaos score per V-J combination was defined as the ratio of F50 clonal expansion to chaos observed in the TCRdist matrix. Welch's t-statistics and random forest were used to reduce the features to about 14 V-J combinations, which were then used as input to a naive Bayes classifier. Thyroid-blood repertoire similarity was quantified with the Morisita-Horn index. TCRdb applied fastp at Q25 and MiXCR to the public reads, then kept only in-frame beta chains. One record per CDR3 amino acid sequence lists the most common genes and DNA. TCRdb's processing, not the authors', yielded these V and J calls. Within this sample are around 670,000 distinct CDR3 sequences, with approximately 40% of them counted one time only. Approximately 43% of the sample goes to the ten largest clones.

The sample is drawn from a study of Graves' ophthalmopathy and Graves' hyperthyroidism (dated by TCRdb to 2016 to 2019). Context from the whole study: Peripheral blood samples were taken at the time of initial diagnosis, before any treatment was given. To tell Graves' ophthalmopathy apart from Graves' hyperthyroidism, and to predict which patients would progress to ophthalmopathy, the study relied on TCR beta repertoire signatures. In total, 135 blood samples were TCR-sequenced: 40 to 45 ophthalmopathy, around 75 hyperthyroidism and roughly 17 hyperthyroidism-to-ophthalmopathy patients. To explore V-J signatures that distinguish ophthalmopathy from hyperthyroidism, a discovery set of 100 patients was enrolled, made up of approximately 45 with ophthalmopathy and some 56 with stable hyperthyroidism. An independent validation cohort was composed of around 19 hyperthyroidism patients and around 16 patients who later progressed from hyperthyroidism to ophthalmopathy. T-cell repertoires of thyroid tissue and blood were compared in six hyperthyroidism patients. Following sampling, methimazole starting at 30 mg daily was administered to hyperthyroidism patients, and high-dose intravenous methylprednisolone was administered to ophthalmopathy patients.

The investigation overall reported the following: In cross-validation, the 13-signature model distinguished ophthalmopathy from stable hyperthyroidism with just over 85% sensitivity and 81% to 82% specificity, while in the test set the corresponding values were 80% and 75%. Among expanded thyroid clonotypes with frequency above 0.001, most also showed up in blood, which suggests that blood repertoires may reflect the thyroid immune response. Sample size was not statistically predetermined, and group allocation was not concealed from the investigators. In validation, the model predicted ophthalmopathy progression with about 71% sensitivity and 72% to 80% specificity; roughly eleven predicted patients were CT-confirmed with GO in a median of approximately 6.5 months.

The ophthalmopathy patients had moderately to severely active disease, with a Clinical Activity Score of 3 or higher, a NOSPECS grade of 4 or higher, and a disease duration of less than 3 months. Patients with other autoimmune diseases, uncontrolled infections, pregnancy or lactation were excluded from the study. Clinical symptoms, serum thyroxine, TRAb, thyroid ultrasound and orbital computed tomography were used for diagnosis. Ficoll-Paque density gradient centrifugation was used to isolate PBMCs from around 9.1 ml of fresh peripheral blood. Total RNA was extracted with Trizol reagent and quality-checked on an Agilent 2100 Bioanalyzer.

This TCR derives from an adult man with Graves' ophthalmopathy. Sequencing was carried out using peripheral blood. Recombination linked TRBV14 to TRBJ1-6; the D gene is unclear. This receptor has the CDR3 CASSQHREPSYNSPLHF. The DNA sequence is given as TGTGCCAGCAGCCAACATCGAGAACCCTCCTATAATTCACCCCTCCACTTT.